The 28 T cell receptor beta chains presented below share a single source sample, sequenced in a study of vaccination effects on CD4 cells after COVID-19. Culturing for about 9 days preceded CD4+ T cell isolation. Every participant took two doses of the BNT162b2 or mRNA-1273 vaccine. These receptors have no known antigen. Produced via immunoSEQ multiplex PCR; TCRdb's table is partial and in-frame only. The data hold some 60,000 clones, with about 78% observed a single time. The sequences come from CD4+ T cells from PBMCs cultured without peptide, collected after COVID-19 vaccination. The receptors were gathered from a human donor who received a COVID-19 vaccine.

V and J are TRBV5-8 and TRBJ1-2; 7 bases line up with TRBD1. Per the germline V gene, CDR1 is SGHTS and CDR2 is YDEGEE. The CDR3 runs to 16 residues. V was clipped by 6 bases and J by 2 bases; unmatched bases: 13. The chain's CDR3 is CASILGPQGGNYGYTF. CDR3 nucleotides: TGTGCCAGCATCCTGGGTCCGCAGGGGGGGAACTATGGCTACACCTTC.

The rearrangement uses TRBV5-8 and TRBJ1-5, with D perhaps matching TRBD1 (5 bases). The CDR3 spans 14 residues. V was shortened by 3 bases and J by 7 bases, with 14 bases between the two germline ends. Germline loops: CDR1 SGHTS, CDR2 YDEGEE. The CDR3 spells CASSSGHLAQPQHF. In DNA, the CDR3 is TGTGCCAGCAGCTCCGGACACTTGGCACAGCCCCAGCATTTT.

V and J are TRBV30 and TRBJ1-4; D possibly corresponds to TRBD1 (5 bases). CDR1 and CDR2 (germline): GTSNPN, SVGIG (reference sequence). The CDR3 is 13 amino acids. Trimming left V 4 bases short and J 7 bases short, with 13 bases between. CDR3 sequence: CAWMGPGGEKLFF. In DNA form, the CDR3 reads TGTGCCTGGATGGGACCTGGAGGTGAAAAACTGTTTTTT. The variable domain in full, with the rest retrieved from reference TRBV30 and TRBJ1-4, is SQTIHQWPATLVQPVGSPLSLECTVEGTSNPNLYWYRQAAGRGLQLLFYSVGIGQISSEVPQNLSASRPQDRQFILSSKKLLLSDSGFYLCAWMGPGGEKLFFGSGTQLSVL.

This chain uses TRBV25-1 with TRBJ1-4, with 7 bases identical to TRBD1. The CDR3 length is 17 residues. In germline, CDR1 is MGHDK, CDR2 SYGVNS. With 2 bases clipped from V and 3 bases from J, the junction kept 9 bases outside the gene matches. The CDR3 DNA follows: TGTGCCAGCAGTGAACATAGAGGGGGCCGGTCTAATGAAAAACTGTTTTTT. This translates into CASSEHRGGRSNEKLFF.

The CDR3 region is CASREGLTSGGTDTQYF. The CDR3 DNA reads TGCGCCAGCAGAGAAGGTCTAACTAGCGGGGGTACAGATACGCAGTATTTT. V and J are TRBV5-1 and TRBJ2-3; 11 positions agree with TRBD2. The length of the CDR3 is 17 residues. V gave up 5 bases and J gave up 3 bases; unmatched junction bases: 11. CDR1 SGHRS and CDR2 YFSETQ come from the germline V gene.

V gene TRBV11-3 combines with J gene TRBJ2-5; 13 nucleotides agree with TRBD2. The CDR3 covers 17 residues. Trimming cost V 5 bases and J 1 base; bases outside gene matches: 7. Germline CDR1 SGHNT, CDR2 YENEEA. The CDR3 nucleotides read TGTGCCAGCAGCCGGGGACTAGCGGGACAGGGCCAAGAGACCCAGTACTTC. Protein: CASSRGLAGQGQETQYF.

This clone has a single count. This chain links TRBV28 with TRBJ1-1; 7 bases agree with TRBD1. Germline V gives CDR1 MDHEN, CDR2 SYDVKM. This CDR3 region has 17 residues. The trim removed 8 bases at V and 1 base at J, leaving 16 bases unmatched. The CDR3 reads CASPPDRWIERNTEAFF. The DNA of the CDR3 is TGTGCCAGCCCTCCGGACAGGTGGATTGAAAGGAACACTGAAGCTTTCTTT.

The chain carries TRBV6-5 and TRBJ1-2; D unclear. There are 10 residues in the CDR3. With 6 bases removed from V and 2 bases from J, the gap between germline ends came to 1 base. Looked up from germline, CDR1 is MNHEY and CDR2 is SVGAGI. The CDR3 DNA reads TGTGCCAGCAGAAACTATGGCTACACCTTC. Translating it yields CASRNYGYTF.

Only a few counts were recorded for this clone. J is TRBJ1-5 and V is TRBV11-2; TRBD1 agrees at 9 bases. This CDR3 contains 16 residues. CDR1 is SGHAT, CDR2 FQNNGV, per germline. J lost 1 base, V lost 6 bases, and 7 bases had no gene match. CDR3 in DNA: TGTGCCAGCAGTTTCCCGACAGGGGGGAGCAATCAGCCCCAGCATTTT. It translates to CASSFPTGGSNQPQHF.

The table lists this clone with a count of one. This sequence joins TRBV2 and TRBJ2-7; no definite D call. V lost 5 bases to trimming and J lost 6 bases, with 17 bases between them. The CDR3 is 14 residues long. Germline V gene sequence: CDR1 SNHLY, CDR2 FYNNEI. The CDR3: CASSTRAPTGEQYF. The CDR3 DNA sequence: TGTGCCAGCAGTACCCGGGCCCCTACGGGCGAGCAGTACTTC. Full variable domain (outside the CDR3, taken from reference TRBV2 and TRBJ2-7): EPEVTQTPSHQVTQMGQEVILRCVPISNHLYFYWYRQILGQKVEFLVSFYNNEISEKSEIFDDQFSVERPDGSNFTLKIRSTKLEDSAMYFCASSTRAPTGEQYFGPGTRLTVT.

The rearrangement links TRBV5-1 to TRBJ1-6, with TRBD1 as a possible D gene (6 bases). The V end lost 0 bases, the J end lost 14 bases, and 12 bases lay between the germline ends. CDR3 length: 13 residues. The germline V gene encodes CDR1 SGHRS and CDR2 YFSETQ. CDR3 residues: CASSLADRLSLHF. The CDR3 DNA is TGCGCCAGCAGCTTGGCGGACAGACTCTCCCTCCACTTT.

The chain carries TRBV5-4 and TRBJ1-6; unclear D gene. This CDR3 comprises 15 residues. Germline V gene data show CDR1 as SGHNT and CDR2 as YYREEE (reference sequence). Trimming pared 5 bases from V and 7 bases from J, leaving 16 bases between. Here the CDR3 reads CASRKDGRTNSPLHF. The CDR3 DNA reads TGTGCCAGCAGAAAGGATGGCAGGACCAATTCACCCCTCCACTTT.

A word on this clone: Within the sample, other DNA sequences also encode this same CDR3. The gene calls are TRBV9 and TRBJ2-5; the D is unclear. CDR3 size: 11 residues. Per the germline V gene, CDR1 is SGDLS and CDR2 is YYNGEE. V lost 5 bases and J lost 5, with 7 bases in between. CDR3 region: CASSRGETQYF. Here the CDR3 DNA reads TGTGCCAGCAGTCGTGGGGAGACCCAGTACTTC.

This clone was seen once. This sequence joins TRBV28 and TRBJ1-3, with D hard to call. The germline V gene has CDR1 MDHEN and CDR2 SYDVKM. Trimming left V 2 bases short and J 7 bases short, with 9 bases between. This CDR3 spans 13 amino acids. CDR3 nucleotide sequence: TGTGCCAGCAGTTTACAAGACCATAACACCATATATTTT. Protein product: CASSLQDHNTIYF.

This clone came up a few times. The genes are TRBV2 and TRBJ2-1; 8 bases line up with TRBD2. Germline V gives CDR1 SNHLY, CDR2 FYNNEI. The CDR3 totals 15 residues. Trimming at V came to 0 bases and at J to 8 bases, leaving 6 bases not matched to a gene. The CDR3 nucleotides read TGTGCCAGCAGTGAAGCGAGCGGGAGTGGGCATGAGCAGTTCTTC. Its translation is CASSEASGSGHEQFF. Complete variable domain (other parts from reference TRBV2 and TRBJ2-1): EPEVTQTPSHQVTQMGQEVILRCVPISNHLYFYWYRQILGQKVEFLVSFYNNEISEKSEIFDDQFSVERPDGSNFTLKIRSTKLEDSAMYFCASSEASGSGHEQFFGPGTRLTVL.

The rearrangement joins TRBV6-2 or TRBV6-3 to TRBJ1-1; possible D gene TRBD1, 5 bases. CDR3 size: 15 residues. V lost 2 bases and J lost 1, with 11 bases in between. Germline CDR1 and CDR2: MNHEY and SVGEGT. The CDR3 sequence: CASSYRGQSNTEAFF. Written as DNA, the CDR3 is TGTGCCAGCAGTTACCGTGGACAATCGAACACTGAAGCTTTCTTT.

The chain couples TRBV25-1 to TRBJ1-1, with D possibly being TRBD1 (5 bases). Germline assignment: CDR1 MGHDK and CDR2 SYGVNS. The V and J ends lost 4 bases and 4 bases respectively, with 10 bases between them. The CDR3 consists of 13 residues. Written as DNA, the CDR3 is TGTGCCAGCAGTGCGAGTAGGGGCACTGAAGCTTTCTTT. Translating gives CASSASRGTEAFF.

In its sample, this clone was seen once. The CDR3 DNA reads TGTGCCAGCAGCTTCCCGCAAGGCCGGAATGAGCAGTTCTTC. Translated: CASSFPQGRNEQFF. The chain carries TRBV5-6 and TRBJ2-1, with D hard to call. This CDR3 spans 14 amino acids. Germline loops: CDR1 SGHDT, CDR2 YYEEEE. V lost 2 bases and J 7 bases, leaving 13 bases between the germline ends.

This CDR3 reads CASSLGQDYGYTF. The CDR3 bases are TGCGCCAGCAGCCTCGGACAAGACTATGGCTACACCTTC. The chain links TRBV4-3 to TRBJ1-2; a possible D gene is TRBD1 (5 bases). V lost 4 bases and J 3 bases, leaving 9 bases between the germline ends. Germline assignment: CDR1 LGHNA and CDR2 YSLEER. The CDR3 is made up of 13 amino acids.

The CDR3 region is CASSTSRGNTIYF. The CDR3 DNA follows: TGTGCCAGCAGCACTAGTCGAGGAAACACCATATATTTT. This chain links TRBV9 with TRBJ1-3; D not certain. Per the germline V gene, CDR1 is SGDLS and CDR2 is YYNGEE. The V and J ends lost 4 bases and 4 bases respectively, with 9 bases between them. The CDR3 contains 13 residues. The whole variable domain, filled in from reference TRBV9 and TRBJ1-3, reads DSGVTQTPKHLITATGQRVTLRCSPRSGDLSVYWYQQSLDQGLQFLIQYYNGEERAKGNILERFSAQQFPDLHSELNLSSLELGDSALYFCASSTSRGNTIYFGEGSWLTVV.

V usage is TRBV28 and J usage is TRBJ2-2, with a tentative D call TRBD1 (5 bases). The CDR3 runs to 15 residues. V gave up 5 bases and J gave up 3 bases, with 13 bases separating them. Germline loops: CDR1 MDHEN, CDR2 SYDVKM. For the CDR3, the DNA is TGTGCCAGCAGTAACCAGGGATGGGACACCGGGGAGCTGTTTTTT. Translated, it gives CASSNQGWDTGELFF.

This clone occurred once. The chain has TRBV6-5 and TRBJ1-2; 7 bases match TRBD1. Losses at the gene ends were 10 bases for V and 0 bases for J; bases not matched to a gene: 5. CDR3 length: 13 residues. Germline V CDR1 and CDR2: MNHEY, SVGAGI. The CDR3 region is CATMTGSNYGYTF. CDR3 nucleotide sequence: TGTGCCACAATGACAGGGTCTAACTATGGCTACACCTTC.

The J gene is TRBJ1-4, the V gene TRBV11-2; D may be TRBD1 (5 bases). Trimming removed 5 bases from V and 0 bases from J, with 10 bases in between. The CDR3 loop spans 15 amino acids. Germline values: CDR1 SGHAT, CDR2 FQNNGV. As DNA, the CDR3 is TGTGCCAGCAGCCCGGGACGGGCAACTAATGAAAAACTGTTTTTT. Encoded protein: CASSPGRATNEKLFF.

The chain links TRBV7-9 to TRBJ2-3; possible D gene TRBD2, 6 bases. CDR1 is SEHNR and CDR2 is FQNEAQ in the germline V gene (reference sequence). The CDR3 consists of 15 residues. V was clipped by 4 bases and J by 3 bases, with 14 bases between them. CDR3 coding DNA: TGTGCCAGCAGCTCTCAGGGAAGCGGGACAGATACGCAGTATTTT. Protein sequence: CASSSQGSGTDTQYF.

This chain joins TRBV19 and TRBJ2-3; the match to TRBD1 covers 7 bases. Losses at the gene ends were 3 bases for V and 2 bases for J; bases not matched to a gene: 11. The CDR3 length is 17 residues. Germline-derived CDR1 and CDR2 are LNHDA and SQIVND (reference sequence). CDR3 sequence reads: CASSISLGTAFTDTQYF. The CDR3 nucleotides are TGTGCCAGTAGTATCTCCCTGGGGACAGCCTTCACAGATACGCAGTATTTT.

This clone was detected once. V usage is TRBV11-2 and J usage is TRBJ2-7, with TRBD2 matching 9 bases. This CDR3 spans 14 amino acids. Germline V gene lookup returns CDR1 SGHAT and CDR2 FQNNGV. Trimming removed 3 bases from V and 2 bases from J; junction bases left unmatched: 2. CDR3 in DNA: TGTGCCAGCAGCTTGGCTAGCGGGACCTACGAGCAGTACTTC. Translation: CASSLASGTYEQYF.

This sequence joins TRBV18 and TRBJ1-2; the D is unclear. Trimming took 4 bases from V and 0 from J, leaving 6 bases between them. This CDR3 spans 13 amino acids. CDR1 KGHSH and CDR2 LQKENI come from the germline V gene. CDR3 residues: CASSLGANYGYTF. CDR3 DNA sequence: TGTGCCAGCTCACTCGGGGCTAACTATGGCTACACCTTC.

V gene TRBV30 combines with J gene TRBJ1-6, with 11 bases matching TRBD1. The CDR3 runs to 20 residues. The germline V gene has CDR1 GTSNPN and CDR2 SVGIG (reference sequence). Trimming at V came to 0 bases and at J to 7 bases, leaving 17 bases not matched to a gene. In nucleotides, the CDR3 is TGTGCCTGGAGTGTACCCCCCCCGGGACAGGGGGACGGGTCCAATTCACCCCTCCACTTT. This translates into CAWSVPPPGQGDGSNSPLHF.